This T cell receptor beta chain was profiled in a study of blood T cell repertoires in COVID-19. Overall study: The cDNA or gDNA used as material had been derived from T cells, B-cell-depleted T cells, or PBMCs.

Source study methods: Estimation of nucleated cell counts relied on the amplification of reference gene primers. Profiling relied on immunoSEQ multiplex PCR, and the TCRdb table lists in-frame clones only, not all of them. For V, J and clone size, that table is used; D and trimming come from the DNA. The sample holds roughly 300,000 clones, about 85% seen once. The study recruited people aged roughly 18 to 95 years across roughly 25 US areas. In Cohort 3, a recovered donor had either two negative PCRs, clearance, or symptom resolution. V gave up 6 bases and J gave up 8 bases; unmatched junction bases: 12. The CDR3 has 15 amino acids. Germline V gives CDR1 MNHEY, CDR2 SVGAGI.

Input material: PBMCs or T cells enriched from blood (not recorded which). The clonotype comes from a woman aged 30 to 39 who had recovered from COVID-19. This chain uses TRBV6-5 with TRBJ2-3; 9 nucleotides agree with TRBD2. CDR3 region: CASRAASGDRGTQYF. The CDR3 nucleotides are TGTGCCAGCAGAGCGGCTAGCGGGGACCGGGGTACGCAGTATTTT.